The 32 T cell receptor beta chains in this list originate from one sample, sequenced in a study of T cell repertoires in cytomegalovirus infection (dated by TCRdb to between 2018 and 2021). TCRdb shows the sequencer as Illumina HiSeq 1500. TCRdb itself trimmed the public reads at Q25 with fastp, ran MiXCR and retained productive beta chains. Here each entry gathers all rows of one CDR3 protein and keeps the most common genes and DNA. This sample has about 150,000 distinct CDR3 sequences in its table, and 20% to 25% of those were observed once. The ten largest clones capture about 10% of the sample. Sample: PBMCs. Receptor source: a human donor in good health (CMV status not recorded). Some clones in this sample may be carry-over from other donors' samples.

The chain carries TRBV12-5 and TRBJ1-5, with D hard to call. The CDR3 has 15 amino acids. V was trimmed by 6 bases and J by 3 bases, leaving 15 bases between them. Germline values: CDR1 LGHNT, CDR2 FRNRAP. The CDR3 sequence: CASGLEGSINQPQHF. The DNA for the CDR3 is TGTGCTAGTGGGTTAGAAGGGTCCATCAATCAGCCCCAGCATTTT.

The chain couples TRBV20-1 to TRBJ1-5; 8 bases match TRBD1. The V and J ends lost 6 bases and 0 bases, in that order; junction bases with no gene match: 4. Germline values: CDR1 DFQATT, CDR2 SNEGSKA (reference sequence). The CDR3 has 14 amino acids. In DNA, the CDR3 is TGCAGTGCCCTTGACAGGGGTAGCAATCAGCCCCAGCATTTT. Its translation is CSALDRGSNQPQHF.

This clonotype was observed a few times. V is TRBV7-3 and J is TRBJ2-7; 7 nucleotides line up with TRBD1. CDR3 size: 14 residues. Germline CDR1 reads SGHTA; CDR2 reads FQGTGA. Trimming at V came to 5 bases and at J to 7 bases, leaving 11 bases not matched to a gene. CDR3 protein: CASSPTGIIGEQYF. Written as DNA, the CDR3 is TGTGCCAGCAGCCCGACAGGGATAATAGGGGAGCAGTACTTC. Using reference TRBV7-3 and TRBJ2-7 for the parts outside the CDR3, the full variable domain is GAGVSQTPSNKVTEKGKYVELRCDPISGHTALYWYRQSLGQGPEFLIYFQGTGAADDSGLPNDRFFAVRPEGSVSTLKIQRTERGDSAVYLCASSPTGIIGEQYFGPGTRLTVT.

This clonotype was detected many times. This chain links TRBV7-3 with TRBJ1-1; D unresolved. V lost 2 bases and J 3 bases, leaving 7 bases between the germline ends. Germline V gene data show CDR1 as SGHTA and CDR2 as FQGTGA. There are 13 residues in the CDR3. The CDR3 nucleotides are TGTGCCAGCAGCTTATATCTGGACACTGAAGCTTTCTTT. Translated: CASSLYLDTEAFF.

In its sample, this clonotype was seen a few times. CDR3 protein: CSAATGIYGYTF. The CDR3 bases are TGCAGCGCCGCGACAGGGATCTATGGCTACACCTTC. The gene calls are TRBV29-1 and TRBJ1-2; the match to TRBD1 covers 7 bases. With V trimmed by 7 bases and J by 4 bases, 6 bases remained unmatched. Germline CDR1 and CDR2: SQVTM and ANQGSEA. The CDR3 has 12 residues.

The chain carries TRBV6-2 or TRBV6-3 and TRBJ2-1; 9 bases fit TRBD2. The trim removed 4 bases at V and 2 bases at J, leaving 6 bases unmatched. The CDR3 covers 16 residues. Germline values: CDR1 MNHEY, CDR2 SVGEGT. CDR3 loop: CASSFLAGRAYNEQFF. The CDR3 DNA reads TGTGCCAGCAGTTTTCTAGCGGGGCGAGCCTACAATGAGCAGTTCTTC.

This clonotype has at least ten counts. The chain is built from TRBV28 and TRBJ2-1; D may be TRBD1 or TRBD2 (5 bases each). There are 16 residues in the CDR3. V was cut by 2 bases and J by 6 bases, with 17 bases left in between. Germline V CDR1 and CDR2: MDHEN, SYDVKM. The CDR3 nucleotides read TGTGCCAGCAGTTTAGCCCCCCTCCGGGGCCTCAATGAGCAGTTCTTC. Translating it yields CASSLAPLRGLNEQFF. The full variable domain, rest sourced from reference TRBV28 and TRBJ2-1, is DVKVTQSSRYLVKRTGEKVFLECVQDMDHENMFWYRQDPGLGLRLIYFSYDVKMKEKGDIPEGYSVSREKKERFSLILESASTNQTSMYLCASSLAPLRGLNEQFFGPGTRLTVL.

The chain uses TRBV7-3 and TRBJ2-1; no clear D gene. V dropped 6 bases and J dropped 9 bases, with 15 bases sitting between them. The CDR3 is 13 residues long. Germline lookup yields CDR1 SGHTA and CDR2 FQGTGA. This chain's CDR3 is CASSFEAISEQFF. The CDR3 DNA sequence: TGTGCCAGCAGTTTTGAGGCTATAAGTGAGCAGTTCTTC.

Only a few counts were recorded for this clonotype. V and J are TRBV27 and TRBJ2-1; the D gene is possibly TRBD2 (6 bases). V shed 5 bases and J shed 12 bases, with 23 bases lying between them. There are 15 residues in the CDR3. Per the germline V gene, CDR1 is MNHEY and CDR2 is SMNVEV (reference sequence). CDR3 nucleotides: TGTGCCAGCAGTACCAGGGTCCGTGTGGGGCGGGGGCAGTTCTTC. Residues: CASSTRVRVGRGQFF.

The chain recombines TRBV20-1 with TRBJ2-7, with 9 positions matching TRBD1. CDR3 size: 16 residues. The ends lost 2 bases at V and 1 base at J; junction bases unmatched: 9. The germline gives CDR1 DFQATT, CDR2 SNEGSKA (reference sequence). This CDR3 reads CSARLLGTGLSYEQYF. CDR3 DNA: TGCAGTGCTAGACTCCTTGGGACAGGGTTATCCTACGAGCAGTACTTC.

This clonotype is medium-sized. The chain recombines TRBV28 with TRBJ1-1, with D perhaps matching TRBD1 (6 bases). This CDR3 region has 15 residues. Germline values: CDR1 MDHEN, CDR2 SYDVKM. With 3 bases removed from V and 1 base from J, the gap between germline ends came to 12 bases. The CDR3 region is CASSLRQTGNTEAFF. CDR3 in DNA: TGTGCCAGCAGTTTGAGACAGACAGGGAACACTGAAGCTTTCTTT.

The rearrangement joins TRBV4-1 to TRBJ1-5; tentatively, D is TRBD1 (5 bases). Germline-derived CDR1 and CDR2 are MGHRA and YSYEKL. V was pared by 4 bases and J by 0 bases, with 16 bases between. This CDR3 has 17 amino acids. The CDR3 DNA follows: TGCGCCAGCAGCCCTCGGGACTCCCGGTATAGCAATCAGCCCCAGCATTTT. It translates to CASSPRDSRYSNQPQHF.

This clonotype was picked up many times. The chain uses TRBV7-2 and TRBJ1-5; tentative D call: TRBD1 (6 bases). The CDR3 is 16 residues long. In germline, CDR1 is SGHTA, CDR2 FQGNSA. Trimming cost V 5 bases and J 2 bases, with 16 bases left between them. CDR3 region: CASSPRGTPGNQPQHF. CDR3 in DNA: TGTGCCAGCAGCCCACGAGGGACACCTGGCAATCAGCCCCAGCATTTT. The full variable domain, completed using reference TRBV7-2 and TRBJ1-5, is GAGVSQSPSNKVTEKGKDVELRCDPISGHTALYWYRQSLGQGLEFLIYFQGNSAPDKSGLPSDRFSAERTGGSVSTLTIQRTQQEDSAVYLCASSPRGTPGNQPQHFGDGTRLSIL.

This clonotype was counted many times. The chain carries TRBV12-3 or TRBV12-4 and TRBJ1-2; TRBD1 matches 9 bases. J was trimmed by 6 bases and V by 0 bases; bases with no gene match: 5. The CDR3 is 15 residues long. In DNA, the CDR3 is TGTGCCAGCAGTTTAGCGCTTGGGACAGGGAATGGCTACACCTTC. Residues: CASSLALGTGNGYTF.

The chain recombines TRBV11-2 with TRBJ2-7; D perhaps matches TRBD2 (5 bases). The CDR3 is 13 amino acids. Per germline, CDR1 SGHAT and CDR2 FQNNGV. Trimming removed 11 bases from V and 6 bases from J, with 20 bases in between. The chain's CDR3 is CAGAEAVAGEQYF. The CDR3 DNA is TGTGCCGGAGCCGAGGCGGTGGCGGGCGAGCAGTACTTC. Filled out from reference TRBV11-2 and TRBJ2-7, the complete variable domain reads EAGVAQSPRYKIIEKRQSVAFWCNPISGHATLYWYQQILGQGPKLLIQFQNNGVVDDSQLPKDRFSAERLKGVDSTLKIQPAKLEDSAVYLCAGAEAVAGEQYFGPGTRLTVT.

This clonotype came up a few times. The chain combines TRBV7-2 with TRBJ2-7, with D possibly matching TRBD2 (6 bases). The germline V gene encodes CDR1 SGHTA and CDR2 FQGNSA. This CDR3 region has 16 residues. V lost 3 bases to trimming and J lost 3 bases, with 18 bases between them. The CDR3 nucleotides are TGTGCCAGCAGCTTTGGCCCGATAGCGGCTAACTACGAGCAGTACTTC. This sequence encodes CASSFGPIAANYEQYF.

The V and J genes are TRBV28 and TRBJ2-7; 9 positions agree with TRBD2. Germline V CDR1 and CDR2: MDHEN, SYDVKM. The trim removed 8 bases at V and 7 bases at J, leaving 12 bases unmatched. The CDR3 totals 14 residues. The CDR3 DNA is TGTGCCAGCCAAGGGGCGGGAGGGTCTGGGGAGCAGTACTTC. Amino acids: CASQGAGGSGEQYF.

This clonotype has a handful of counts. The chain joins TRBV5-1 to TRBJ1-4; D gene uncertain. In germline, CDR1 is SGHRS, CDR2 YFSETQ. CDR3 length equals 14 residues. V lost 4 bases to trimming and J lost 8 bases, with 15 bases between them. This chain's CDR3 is CASSQRGGVEKLFF. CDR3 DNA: TGCGCCAGCAGCCAGCGGGGAGGAGTCGAAAAACTGTTTTTT. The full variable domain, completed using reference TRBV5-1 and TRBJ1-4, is KAGVTQTPRYLIKTRGQQVTLSCSPISGHRSVSWYQQTPGQGLQFLFEYFSETQRNKGNFPGRFSGRQFSNSRSEMNVSTLELGDSALYLCASSQRGGVEKLFFGSGTQLSVL.

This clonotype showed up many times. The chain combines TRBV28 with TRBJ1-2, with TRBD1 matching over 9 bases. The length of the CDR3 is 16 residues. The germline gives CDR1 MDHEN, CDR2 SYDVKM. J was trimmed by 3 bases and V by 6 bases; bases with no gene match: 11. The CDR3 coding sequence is TGTGCCAGCAGCGCAGAGTTACAGGGGGCCGACTATGGCTACACCTTC. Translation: CASSAELQGADYGYTF.

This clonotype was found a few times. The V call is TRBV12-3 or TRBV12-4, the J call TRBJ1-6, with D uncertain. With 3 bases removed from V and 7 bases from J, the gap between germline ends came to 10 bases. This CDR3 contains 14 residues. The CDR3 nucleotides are TGTGCCAGCAGTTTCAGATCAGAAAATTCACCCCTCCACTTT. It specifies CASSFRSENSPLHF.

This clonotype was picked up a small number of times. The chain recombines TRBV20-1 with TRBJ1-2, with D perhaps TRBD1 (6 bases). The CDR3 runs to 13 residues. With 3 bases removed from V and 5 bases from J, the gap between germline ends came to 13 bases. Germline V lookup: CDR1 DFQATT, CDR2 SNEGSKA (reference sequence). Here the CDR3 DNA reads TGCAGTGCTAGCGACGGGGGGCTTTATGGCTACACCTTC. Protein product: CSASDGGLYGYTF.

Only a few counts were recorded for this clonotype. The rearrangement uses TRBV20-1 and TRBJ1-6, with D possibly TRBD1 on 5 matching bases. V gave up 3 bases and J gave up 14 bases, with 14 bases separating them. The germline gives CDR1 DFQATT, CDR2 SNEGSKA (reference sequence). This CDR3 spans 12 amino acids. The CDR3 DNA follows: TGCAGTGCTAGCGGGACCTCAGTCACCCTCCACTTT. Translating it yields CSASGTSVTLHF.

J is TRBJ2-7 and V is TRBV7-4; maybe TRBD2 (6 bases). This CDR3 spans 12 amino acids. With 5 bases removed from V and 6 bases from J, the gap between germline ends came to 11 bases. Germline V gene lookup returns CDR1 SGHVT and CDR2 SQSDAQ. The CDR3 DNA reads TGTGCCAGCAGCCAATCCGGGGGCGAGCAGTACTTC. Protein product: CASSQSGGEQYF.

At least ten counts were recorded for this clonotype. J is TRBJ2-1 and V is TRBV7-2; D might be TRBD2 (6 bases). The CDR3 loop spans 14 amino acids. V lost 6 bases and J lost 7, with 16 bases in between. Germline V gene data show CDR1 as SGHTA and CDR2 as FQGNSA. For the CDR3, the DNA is TGTGCCAGCAGTCCGGTTGGAGGGGTAAATGAGCAGTTCTTC. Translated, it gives CASSPVGGVNEQFF.

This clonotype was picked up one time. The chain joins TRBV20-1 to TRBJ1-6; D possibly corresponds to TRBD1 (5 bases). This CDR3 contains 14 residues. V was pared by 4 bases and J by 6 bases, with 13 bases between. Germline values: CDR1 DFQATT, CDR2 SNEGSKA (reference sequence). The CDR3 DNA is TGCAGTGCTAAACCCCGGGACGGTAATTCACCCCTCCACTTT. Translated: CSAKPRDGNSPLHF.

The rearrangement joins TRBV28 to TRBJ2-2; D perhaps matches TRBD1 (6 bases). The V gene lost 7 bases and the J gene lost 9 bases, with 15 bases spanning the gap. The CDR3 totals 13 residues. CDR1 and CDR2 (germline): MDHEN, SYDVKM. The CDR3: CASKPTGSRELFF. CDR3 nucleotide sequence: TGTGCCAGCAAACCTACAGGGTCAAGGGAGCTGTTTTTT.

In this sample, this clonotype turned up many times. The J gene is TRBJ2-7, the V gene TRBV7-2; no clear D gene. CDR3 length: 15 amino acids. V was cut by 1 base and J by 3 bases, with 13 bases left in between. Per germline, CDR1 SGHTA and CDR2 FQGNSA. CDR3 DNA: TGTGCCAGCAGCTTAGAACTCGGGCCCAGCTACGAGCAGTACTTC. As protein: CASSLELGPSYEQYF.

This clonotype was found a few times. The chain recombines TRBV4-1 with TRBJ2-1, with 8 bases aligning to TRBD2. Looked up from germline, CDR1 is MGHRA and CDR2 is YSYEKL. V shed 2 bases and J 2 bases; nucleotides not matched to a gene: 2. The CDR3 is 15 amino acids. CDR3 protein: CASSQMGLAYNEQFF. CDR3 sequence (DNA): TGCGCCAGCAGCCAAATGGGACTAGCCTACAATGAGCAGTTCTTC.

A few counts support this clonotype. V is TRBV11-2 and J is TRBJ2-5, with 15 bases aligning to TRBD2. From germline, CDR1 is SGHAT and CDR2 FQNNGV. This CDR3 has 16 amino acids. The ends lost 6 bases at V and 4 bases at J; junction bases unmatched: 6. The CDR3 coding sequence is TGTGCCAGCAGATTGGGGACTAGCGGGGGGTCAGAGACCCAGTACTTC. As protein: CASRLGTSGGSETQYF.

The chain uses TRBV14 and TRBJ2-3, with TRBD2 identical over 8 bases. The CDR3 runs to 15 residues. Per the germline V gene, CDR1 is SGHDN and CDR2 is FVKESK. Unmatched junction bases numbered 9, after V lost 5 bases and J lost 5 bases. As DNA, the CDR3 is TGTGCCAGCAGCACTAGCGGCCTATGGGGAGATACGCAGTATTTT. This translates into CASSTSGLWGDTQYF. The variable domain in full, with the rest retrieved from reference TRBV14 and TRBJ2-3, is EAGVTQFPSHSVIEKGQTVTLRCDPISGHDNLYWYRRVMGKEIKFLLHFVKESKQDESGMPNNRFLAERTGGTYSTLKVQPAELEDSGVYFCASSTSGLWGDTQYFGPGTRLTVL.

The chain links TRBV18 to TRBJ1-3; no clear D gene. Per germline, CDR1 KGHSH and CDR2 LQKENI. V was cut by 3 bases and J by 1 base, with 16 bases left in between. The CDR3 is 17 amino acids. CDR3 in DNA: TGTGCCAGCTCACCCACCGGCATGATATCTTCTGGAAACACCATATATTTT. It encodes CASSPTGMISSGNTIYF. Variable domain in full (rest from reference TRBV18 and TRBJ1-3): NAGVMQNPRHLVRRRGQEARLRCSPMKGHSHVYWYRQLPEEGLKFMVYLQKENIIDESGMPKERFSAEFPKEGPSILRIQQVVRGDSAAYFCASSPTGMISSGNTIYFGEGSWLTVV.

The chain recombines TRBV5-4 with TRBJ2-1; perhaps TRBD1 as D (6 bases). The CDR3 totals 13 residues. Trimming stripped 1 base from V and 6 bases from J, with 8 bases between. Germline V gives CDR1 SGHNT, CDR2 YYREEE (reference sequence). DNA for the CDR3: TGTGCCAGCAGCTTGTCCAGGGGCAATGAGCAGTTCTTC. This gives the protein CASSLSRGNEQFF.